The 29 T cell receptor beta chains below were found in one sample sequenced in a study of neoadjuvant nivolumab and ipilimumab in lung cancer (dated by TCRdb to between 2020 and 2021). The time point label on this specimen signifies: at surgical resection after neoadjuvant nivolumab +/- ipilimumab. The library was made by the immunoSEQ multiplex PCR assay. TCRdb re-hosts the immuneACCESS table, in-frame sequences only. Its copies lack some clones; in the studies checked, an unresolved V gene accounts for under half of them, and the cause for the rest is not known. A total of roughly 13,000 clones appear in this sample, approximately 68% of them only once. Roughly 24% of the sample is held by the ten biggest clonotypes. Here the sequenced sample was peripheral blood, taken after neoadjuvant nivolumab, alone or with ipilimumab, at or shortly before surgery. These TCRs come from an adult with non-small cell lung cancer.

This sequence joins TRBV2 and TRBJ1-5; D might be TRBD1 (5 bases). CDR1 and CDR2 (germline): SNHLY, FYNNEI. This CDR3 is 15 amino acids long. The germline V and J ends were trimmed by 6 bases and 2 bases, with 14 bases remaining between them. The CDR3 nucleotides read TGTGCCAGCAGGGCCGGGGCAGGAGGCAATCAGCCCCAGCATTTT. Translating gives CASRAGAGGNQPQHF.

The rearrangement links TRBV29-1 to TRBJ2-7; D gene ambiguous. The germline V gene has CDR1 SQVTM and CDR2 ANQGSEA. Trimming cost V 4 bases and J 0 bases, with 10 bases left between them. CDR3 length equals 13 residues. The CDR3 here is CSVVPAFSYEQYF. DNA of the CDR3: TGCAGCGTTGTACCGGCCTTCTCCTACGAGCAGTACTTC.

The chain couples TRBV7-9 to TRBJ2-7, with D hard to call. The CDR3 is 14 residues long. The germline CDR1 and CDR2 sequences are SEHNR and FQNEAQ (reference sequence). V lost 1 base and J 6 bases, leaving 13 bases between the germline ends. The CDR3 protein is CASSLGGNSFEQYF. The CDR3 DNA sequence: TGTGCCAGCAGCTTAGGCGGCAATAGCTTCGAGCAGTACTTC.

The chain is built from TRBV30 and TRBJ1-1; D unclear. The ends were cut back, 4 bases at V and 1 base at J, with 10 bases in the middle. This CDR3 is built from 13 residues. Germline CDR1 and CDR2: GTSNPN and SVGIG (reference sequence). The CDR3 here is CAWIPKTNTEAFF. CDR3 nucleotide sequence: TGTGCCTGGATACCCAAGACGAACACTGAAGCTTTCTTT. The full variable domain, its missing parts supplied by reference TRBV30 and TRBJ1-1, is SQTIHQWPATLVQPVGSPLSLECTVEGTSNPNLYWYRQAAGRGLQLLFYSVGIGQISSEVPQNLSASRPQDRQFILSSKKLLLSDSGFYLCAWIPKTNTEAFFGQGTRLTVV.

The chain links TRBV9 to TRBJ1-1, with D uncertain. The germline gives CDR1 SGDLS, CDR2 YYNGEE. The CDR3 has 12 residues. Trimming took 0 bases from V and 8 from J, leaving 8 bases between them. The CDR3 nucleotides read TGTGCCAGCAGCGTAGTGGGCAGGGAAGCTTTCTTT. Protein sequence: CASSVVGREAFF.

This clone has only one observation. V usage is TRBV5-1 and J usage is TRBJ2-2; D is unresolved. The CDR3 totals 14 residues. With 4 bases removed from V and 7 bases from J, the gap between germline ends came to 14 bases. The V gene's germline CDR1 is SGHRS and CDR2 YFSETQ. The chain's CDR3 is CASSVRPSDGELFF. In nucleotides, the CDR3 is TGCGCCAGCAGCGTCCGGCCCAGCGACGGGGAGCTGTTTTTT. Full variable domain (outside the CDR3, taken from reference TRBV5-1 and TRBJ2-2): KAGVTQTPRYLIKTRGQQVTLSCSPISGHRSVSWYQQTPGQGLQFLFEYFSETQRNKGNFPGRFSGRQFSNSRSEMNVSTLELGDSALYLCASSVRPSDGELFFGEGSRLTVL.

The chain uses TRBV15 and TRBJ2-1, with 9 positions matching TRBD1. There are 16 residues in the CDR3. The V gene's germline CDR1 is LNHNV and CDR2 YYDKDF (reference sequence). V lost 4 bases, J lost 4 bases, and 8 bases stayed unmatched. The DNA for the CDR3 is TGTGCCACCAGCACCCACCCGGGACAGGGTTACAATGAGCAGTTCTTC. Translating it yields CATSTHPGQGYNEQFF.

This chain joins TRBV30 and TRBJ2-2; no firm D call. The germline gives CDR1 GTSNPN, CDR2 SVGIG (reference sequence). The CDR3 is 16 residues long. V was cut by 2 bases and J by 0 bases, with 13 bases left in between. CDR3 sequence: CAWSNSYRSNTGELFF. The CDR3 bases are TGTGCCTGGAGTAACAGCTACCGTTCGAACACCGGGGAGCTGTTTTTT.

The chain couples TRBV5-1 to TRBJ2-1; TRBD2 matches 7 bases. The CDR3 totals 16 residues. Germline CDR1 is SGHRS and CDR2 is YFSETQ. V lost 0 bases and J lost 4; bases outside the gene matches: 7. CDR3 in DNA: TGCGCCAGCAGCTTGGATCGGGGGAGGGAATACAATGAGCAGTTCTTC. Translated, it gives CASSLDRGREYNEQFF. Combining the CDR3 with reference TRBV5-1 and TRBJ2-1 gives the whole variable domain KAGVTQTPRYLIKTRGQQVTLSCSPISGHRSVSWYQQTPGQGLQFLFEYFSETQRNKGNFPGRFSGRQFSNSRSEMNVSTLELGDSALYLCASSLDRGREYNEQFFGPGTRLTVL.

The chain employs TRBV18 and TRBJ1-1; the D is unclear. CDR3 length: 11 amino acids. In germline, CDR1 is KGHSH, CDR2 LQKENI. The V end lost 2 bases, the J end lost 4 bases, and 2 bases lay between the germline ends. The CDR3 protein is CASSPATEAFF. CDR3 nucleotides: TGTGCCAGCTCACCAGCCACTGAAGCTTTCTTT.

This clone has just a few counts. This chain links TRBV7-3 with TRBJ2-1; 8 nucleotides line up with TRBD2. V trimming: 5 bases; J trimming: 6 bases; junction bases outside the gene matches: 9. CDR3 length: 15 amino acids. Germline loops: CDR1 SGHTA, CDR2 FQGTGA. This CDR3 is CASSLSGTGINEQFF. The CDR3 DNA reads TGTGCCAGCAGCCTTAGCGGGACCGGCATCAATGAGCAGTTCTTC.

The chain recombines TRBV18 with TRBJ2-1; 8 positions agree with TRBD1. The V gene's germline CDR1 is KGHSH and CDR2 LQKENI. Trimming took 3 bases from V and 8 from J; bases not matched to a gene: 9. The CDR3 contains 15 residues. The DNA of the CDR3 is TGTGCCAGCTCACCTAGTGACAGGGGAAGTCATGAGCAGTTCTTC. Amino acids: CASSPSDRGSHEQFF.

This chain connects TRBV11-2 to TRBJ2-7; D is possibly TRBD2 (6 bases). The CDR3 is 15 amino acids. The V gene's germline CDR1 is SGHAT and CDR2 FQNNGV. The V end lost 1 base, the J end lost 2 bases, and 12 bases lay between the germline ends. CDR3 in amino acids: CASSLVRDLAYEQYF. For the CDR3, the DNA is TGTGCCAGCAGCTTAGTCCGGGACTTGGCCTACGAGCAGTACTTC.

The chain couples TRBV7-9 to TRBJ1-1; weak D call: TRBD1 (5 bases). V lost 0 bases and J 3 bases, leaving 11 bases between the germline ends. Germline CDR1 and CDR2: SEHNR and FQNEAQ (reference sequence). The CDR3 spans 15 residues. CDR3: CASSLATGPDTEAFF. Here the CDR3 DNA reads TGTGCCAGCAGCTTAGCAACGGGGCCAGACACTGAAGCTTTCTTT.

CDR3 in amino acids: CASSYRDKETQYF. CDR3 nucleotide sequence: TGTGCCAGCAGCTACAGGGACAAAGAGACCCAGTACTTC. This chain joins TRBV2 and TRBJ2-5; TRBD1 is a possible D gene (6 bases). Germline CDR1 reads SNHLY; CDR2 reads FYNNEI. V was cut by 6 bases and J by 3 bases, with 11 bases left in between. The CDR3 sequence is 13 residues long.

The rearrangement joins TRBV5-4 to TRBJ1-5, with D possibly being TRBD1 (6 bases). The V gene's germline CDR1 is SGHNT and CDR2 YYREEE (reference sequence). This CDR3 is 15 amino acids long. V shed 0 bases and J shed 5 bases, with 12 bases lying between them. CDR3 residues: CASSLEPGADQPQHF. The CDR3 nucleotides are TGTGCCAGCAGCTTGGAACCGGGGGCCGATCAGCCCCAGCATTTT. Looking up the rest from reference TRBV5-4 and TRBJ1-5 gives the full variable domain: ETGVTQSPTHLIKTRGQQVTLRCSSQSGHNTVSWYQQALGQGPQFIFQYYREEENGRGNFPPRFSGLQFPNYSSELNVNALELDDSALYLCASSLEPGADQPQHFGDGTRLSIL.

This clone was observed once. The chain employs TRBV18 and TRBJ2-7, with TRBD1 matching 7 bases. V lost 0 bases, J lost 4 bases, and 6 bases stayed unmatched. CDR3 length: 15 residues. Germline CDR1 reads KGHSH; CDR2 reads LQKENI. The CDR3 sequence is CASSPPIGGFYEQYF. The CDR3 nucleotides are TGTGCCAGCTCACCACCGATAGGGGGCTTTTACGAGCAGTACTTC.

V is TRBV7-8 and J is TRBJ2-7, with D perhaps TRBD2 (7 bases). The length of the CDR3 is 13 residues. The germline V and J ends were trimmed by 0 bases and 7 bases, with 10 bases remaining between them. Germline CDR1 and CDR2: SGHVS and FQNEAQ. CDR3 sequence (DNA): TGTGCCAGCAGCTTAGCGGGGGGGCGGGAGCAGTACTTC. This gives the protein CASSLAGGREQYF.

The chain is built from TRBV7-9 and TRBJ1-2, with TRBD1 as a possible D gene (5 bases). Germline V lookup: CDR1 SEHNR, CDR2 FQNEAQ (reference sequence). The CDR3 runs to 14 residues. Trimming removed 1 base from V and 6 bases from J, with 12 bases in between. The CDR3: CASSLGQGLDGYTF. CDR3 DNA sequence: TGTGCCAGCAGCTTAGGCCAGGGATTGGATGGCTACACCTTC. Based on the CDR3 plus reference TRBV7-9 and TRBJ1-2, the full variable domain is DTGVSQNPRHKITKRGQNVTFRCDPISEHNRLYWYRQTLGQGPEFLTYFQNEAQLEKSRLLSDRFSAERPKGSFSTLEIQRTEQGDSAMYLCASSLGQGLDGYTFGSGTRLTVV.

J is TRBJ1-2 and V is TRBV6-5; no clear D. V was trimmed by 0 bases and J by 2 bases, leaving 10 bases between them. The germline V gene encodes CDR1 MNHEY and CDR2 SVGAGI. This CDR3 spans 15 amino acids. Here the CDR3 reads CASSYSGSPNYGYTF. In nucleotides, the CDR3 is TGTGCCAGCAGTTACTCGGGCAGCCCCAACTATGGCTACACCTTC.

This clone was seen a handful of times. V usage is TRBV5-1 and J usage is TRBJ1-1, with D hard to call. Germline V CDR1 and CDR2: SGHRS, YFSETQ. The length of the CDR3 is 14 residues. V shed 0 bases and J shed 4 bases, with 10 bases lying between them. CDR3 nucleotide sequence: TGCGCCAGCAGCTTGGTGGAGTGGGGCACTGAAGCTTTCTTT. Its protein is CASSLVEWGTEAFF. Filled out from reference TRBV5-1 and TRBJ1-1, the complete variable domain reads KAGVTQTPRYLIKTRGQQVTLSCSPISGHRSVSWYQQTPGQGLQFLFEYFSETQRNKGNFPGRFSGRQFSNSRSEMNVSTLELGDSALYLCASSLVEWGTEAFFGQGTRLTVV.

The CDR3 DNA sequence: TGTGCCAGCAGCTTGGGCCGCAGGGGCGAATTGAGCTACACCTTC. Translating gives CASSLGRRGELSYTF. The rearrangement joins TRBV7-8 to TRBJ1-2, with D perhaps matching TRBD1 (6 bases). Germline CDR1 is SGHVS and CDR2 is FQNEAQ. Trimming shortened V by 3 bases and J by 9 bases, and 20 bases separated the two germline ends. The CDR3 is 15 amino acids. The full variable domain, with the rest looked up from reference TRBV7-8 and TRBJ1-2, is GAGVSQSPRYKVAKRGQDVALRCDPISGHVSLFWYQQALGQGPEFLTYFQNEAQLDKSGLPSDRFFAERPEGSVSTLKIQRTQQEDSAVYLCASSLGRRGELSYTFGSGTRLTVV.

This chain connects TRBV30 to TRBJ2-1; D ambiguous. Germline V gene sequence: CDR1 GTSNPN, CDR2 SVGIG (reference sequence). With 2 bases removed from V and 8 bases from J, the gap between germline ends came to 7 bases. This CDR3 has 11 residues. DNA for the CDR3: TGTGCCTGGAGTTATAAGGATGAGCAGTTCTTC. The encoded protein is CAWSYKDEQFF.

V gene TRBV9 combines with J gene TRBJ2-1; D is perhaps TRBD2 (6 bases). With 0 bases removed from V and 7 bases from J, the gap between germline ends came to 17 bases. This CDR3 has 16 residues. Per the germline V gene, CDR1 is SGDLS and CDR2 is YYNGEE. In DNA form, the CDR3 reads TGTGCCAGCAGCGTAGCTCGGGGCGGGAACCAGAATGAGCAGTTCTTC. Translated, it gives CASSVARGGNQNEQFF. The variable domain in full, completed from reference TRBV9 and TRBJ2-1, reads DSGVTQTPKHLITATGQRVTLRCSPRSGDLSVYWYQQSLDQGLQFLIQYYNGEERAKGNILERFSAQQFPDLHSELNLSSLELGDSALYFCASSVARGGNQNEQFFGPGTRLTVL.

This sequence joins TRBV7-9 and TRBJ2-7; tentative D call: TRBD1 (7 bases). From germline, CDR1 is SEHNR and CDR2 FQNEAQ (reference sequence). Deletions cut 8 bases from V and 4 bases from J, with 21 bases between. The CDR3 totals 15 residues. The chain's CDR3 is CASSTSAQGRYEQYF. The DNA of the CDR3 is TGTGCCAGCTCGACGTCGGCACAGGGGAGGTACGAGCAGTACTTC.

This chain joins TRBV14 and TRBJ2-7, with 9 bases matching TRBD1. The CDR3 totals 15 residues. The V and J ends lost 1 base and 3 bases, in that order; junction bases with no gene match: 4. CDR1 SGHDN and CDR2 FVKESK come from the germline V gene. In DNA, the CDR3 is TGTGCCAGCAGCCAAGGTCTGGGACAGGGCTACGAGCAGTACTTC. It codes for CASSQGLGQGYEQYF.

As DNA, the CDR3 is TGTGCCTGGAGTGTGGTTTCACAGAGACAAAACATTCAGTACTTC. Translating it yields CAWSVVSQRQNIQYF. This rearrangement joins TRBV30 to TRBJ2-4, with no clear D. Germline assignment: CDR1 GTSNPN and CDR2 SVGIG (reference sequence). The CDR3 contains 15 residues. V dropped 0 bases and J dropped 5 bases, with 14 bases sitting between them.

The chain links TRBV30 to TRBJ2-7, with TRBD2 matching 11 bases. The CDR3 loop spans 15 amino acids. Germline lookup yields CDR1 GTSNPN and CDR2 SVGIG (reference sequence). Unmatched junction bases numbered 3, after V lost 2 bases and J lost 0 bases. This chain's CDR3 is CAWSPGLAGSYEQYF. The CDR3 bases are TGTGCCTGGAGTCCCGGACTAGCGGGCTCCTACGAGCAGTACTTC.

The DNA of the CDR3 is TGTGCCAGCTCACTTGGGGACATCCGCACAGATACGCAGTATTTT. This encodes CASSLGDIRTDTQYF. The V gene is TRBV18, the J gene TRBJ2-3; perhaps TRBD1 as D (6 bases). Germline CDR1 reads KGHSH; CDR2 reads LQKENI. This CDR3 has 15 amino acids. V was shortened by 4 bases and J by 1 base, with 12 bases between the two germline ends.